This T cell receptor beta chain was recorded in a study of beta chain features in type 1 diabetes. Overall study: On cell yields, gender and age, patients and healthy donors were similar.

This clone has only a few counts. Its antigen is not known. Notes on the study in general: Sequencing of cDNA might inflate the share of cells that strongly express TCR. Across all four CD4+ subsets, people with type 1 diabetes showed modestly shorter TCRB CDR3s.

A CD45RO/CCR7/CD25/CD127/CD95/CD27 panel sorted naive, central memory, regulatory and stem cell-like memory CD4+ cells. CDR3 length: 11 residues. V lost 5 bases and J 4 bases, leaving 2 bases between the germline ends. Per germline, CDR1 LGHNT and CDR2 FRNRAP. Of the isolated RNA, all was reverse transcribed, and so the sequenced material was expressed TCRB transcripts. Generated by immunoSEQ multiplex PCR, the TCRdb table keeps only in-frame clones and is missing some. This sample carries fewer than 300,000 clones, about a tenth of them seen once, and the ten largest clones take around 0.018%. What was sequenced was naive CD4+ T cells from blood. This chain links TRBV12-5 with TRBJ2-2; no clear D gene. The sequence was collected from a man aged 25 to 45 with type 1 diabetes. This chain's CDR3 is CASGRTGELFF. CDR3 nucleotide sequence: TGTGCTAGTGGTCGCACCGGGGAGCTGTTTTTT.